A single sample gave rise to the 15 T cell receptor beta chains below, sequenced in a study of CD8 T cells in Susac syndrome. RNA, at about 0.45 to 1 ug, was reverse transcribed with random hexamers. Each CDR3 protein is one row after TCRdb ran MiXCR on the immunoSEQ multiplex PCR reads. The profile covers approximately 150,000 distinct CDR3 sequences, with around 75% appearing a single time and approximately 0.51% taken by the ten largest. What was sequenced was CD8+ T cells from PBMCs. These receptors were obtained from a human donor with multiple sclerosis.

This chain joins TRBV12-3 or TRBV12-4 and TRBJ2-1; tentatively, D is TRBD1 (6 bases). V dropped 3 bases and J dropped 8 bases, with 14 bases sitting between them. This CDR3 has 14 amino acids. This CDR3 is CASSLGHRVDEQFF. CDR3 DNA: TGTGCCAGCAGTTTGGGCCACAGGGTGGATGAGCAGTTCTTC.

This clonotype has a handful of counts. CDR3 amino acids: CATSDLPQGGNDEQFF. The CDR3 DNA follows: TGTGCCACCAGTGATTTGCCCCAGGGCGGAAACGATGAGCAGTTCTTC. The chain couples TRBV24-1 to TRBJ2-1; maybe TRBD1 (5 bases). Deletions cut 0 bases from V and 8 bases from J, with 16 bases between. The CDR3 runs 16 residues. CDR1 and CDR2 (germline): KGHDR, SFDVKD.

The chain is built from TRBV9 and TRBJ1-2, with D unclear. The CDR3 spans 14 residues. Germline lookup yields CDR1 SGDLS and CDR2 YYNGEE. The V and J ends lost 3 bases and 4 bases respectively, with 13 bases between them. The CDR3 protein is CASSESPLSYGYTF. CDR3 bases: TGTGCCAGCAGCGAGTCTCCGCTTAGCTATGGCTACACCTTC. Using reference TRBV9 and TRBJ1-2 for the parts outside the CDR3, the full variable domain is DSGVTQTPKHLITATGQRVTLRCSPRSGDLSVYWYQQSLDQGLQFLIQYYNGEERAKGNILERFSAQQFPDLHSELNLSSLELGDSALYFCASSESPLSYGYTFGSGTRLTVV.

V is TRBV9 and J is TRBJ1-2; 8 positions agree with TRBD1. Germline-derived CDR1 and CDR2 are SGDLS and YYNGEE. V lost 4 bases and J lost 2; bases outside the gene matches: 4. This CDR3 comprises 14 residues. The CDR3, as DNA: TGTGCCAGCAGCCGGACAGGGCGGAACTATGGCTACACCTTC. It is translated as CASSRTGRNYGYTF.

Only a few counts were recorded for this clonotype. V usage is TRBV7-9 and J usage is TRBJ2-2; possible D gene TRBD2, 5 bases. Germline loops: CDR1 SEHNR, CDR2 FQNEAQ (reference sequence). V lost 1 base to trimming and J lost 1 base, with 7 bases between them. The CDR3 is made up of 15 amino acids. The DNA for the CDR3 is TGTGCCAGCAGCTTAGGGGGAGTGAACACCGGGGAGCTGTTTTTT. Encoded protein: CASSLGGVNTGELFF.

V and J are TRBV4-1 and TRBJ1-1; D might be TRBD1 (6 bases). This CDR3 region has 14 residues. V dropped 0 bases and J dropped 5 bases, with 10 bases sitting between them. Germline lookup yields CDR1 MGHRA and CDR2 YSYEKL. As DNA, the CDR3 is TGCGCCAGCAGCCAAGAAAACAGGGTGACTGAAGCTTTCTTT. This gives the protein CASSQENRVTEAFF.

The chain employs TRBV4-2 and TRBJ1-2; D not resolved. V lost 0 bases and J 4 bases, leaving 21 bases between the germline ends. CDR1 and CDR2 (germline): LGHNA, YNFKEQ. CDR3 length: 18 amino acids. The CDR3 sequence is CASSQERFFVPSLYGYTF. In DNA, the CDR3 is TGTGCCAGCAGCCAAGAGCGTTTTTTTGTACCCTCCCTCTATGGCTACACCTTC.

This clonotype is a singleton in its sample. The chain combines TRBV19 with TRBJ2-1, with D unclear. Looked up from germline, CDR1 is LNHDA and CDR2 is SQIVND (reference sequence). The CDR3 extends over 15 amino acids. V lost 3 bases and J 0 bases, leaving 9 bases between the germline ends. CDR3 in amino acids: CASSMVASSYNEQFF. The CDR3 DNA is TGTGCCAGTAGTATGGTGGCAAGCTCCTACAATGAGCAGTTCTTC.

This rearrangement joins TRBV9 to TRBJ1-2; D call uncertain. Trimming stripped 3 bases from V and 4 bases from J, with 16 bases between. CDR1 is SGDLS, CDR2 YYNGEE, per germline. The CDR3 is made up of 15 amino acids. CDR3 loop: CASSGAESRSYGYTF. The CDR3, as DNA: TGTGCCAGCAGCGGTGCAGAATCTCGGAGCTATGGCTACACCTTC.

This clonotype is judged medium-sized. The chain recombines TRBV5-8 with TRBJ2-7; 11 nucleotides line up with TRBD2. The V gene end was trimmed by 4 bases and the J gene end by 5 bases; junction bases not matched to a gene: 11. Germline V gene data show CDR1 as SGHTS and CDR2 as YDEGEE. CDR3 length: 16 amino acids. The CDR3 region is CASSQAPSGGLDEQYF. CDR3 nucleotides: TGTGCCAGCAGCCAAGCCCCTAGCGGGGGGTTAGACGAGCAGTACTTC. Variable domain in full (rest from reference TRBV5-8 and TRBJ2-7): EAGVTQSPTHLIKTRGQQATLRCSPISGHTSVYWYQQALGLGLQFLLWYDEGEERNRGNFPPRFSGRQFPNYSSELNVNALELEDSALYLCASSQAPSGGLDEQYFGPGTRLTVT.

This clonotype showed up just once. V is TRBV2 and J is TRBJ2-7, with D uncertain. The CDR3 extends over 13 amino acids. Between the trimmed V and J ends, which lost 4 bases and 2 bases, there was a span of 9 bases. The germline gives CDR1 SNHLY, CDR2 FYNNEI. The CDR3 loop is CASSGTVAYEQYV. As DNA, the CDR3 is TGTGCCAGCAGTGGGACGGTTGCCTACGAGCAGTACGTC.

This sequence joins TRBV6-2 or TRBV6-3 and TRBJ1-5; D gene ambiguous. CDR3 length: 15 amino acids. The germline CDR1 and CDR2 sequences are MNHEY and SVGEGT. V was shortened by 2 bases and J by 1 base, with 9 bases between the two germline ends. CDR3 nucleotides: TGTGCCAGCAGTTACCGGACCGTAAGCAATCAGCCCCAGCATTTT. Protein: CASSYRTVSNQPQHF.

This chain joins TRBV2 and TRBJ1-5, with D uncertain. V was shortened by 3 bases and J by 2 bases, with 17 bases between the two germline ends. This CDR3 contains 17 residues. CDR1 SNHLY and CDR2 FYNNEI come from the germline V gene. The CDR3 region is CASSEVVRGPGNQPQHF. For the CDR3, the DNA is TGTGCCAGCAGTGAGGTCGTGCGTGGGCCTGGCAATCAGCCCCAGCATTTT.

The sample holds one count of this clonotype. CDR3 nucleotides: TGTGCCAGCAGTTTATCGTCAGGGGCGGCCCAGTACTTC. Protein sequence: CASSLSSGAAQYF. The chain links TRBV27 to TRBJ2-5; possible D gene TRBD1, 6 bases. Trimming left V 0 bases short and J 9 bases short, with 11 bases between. This CDR3 is 13 amino acids long. Germline V gene sequence: CDR1 MNHEY, CDR2 SMNVEV (reference sequence).

This clonotype was detected once. The CDR3, as DNA: TGTGCCAGCAGAGTCAACTCCTACGAGCAGTACGTC. Residues: CASRVNSYEQYV. V usage is TRBV2 and J usage is TRBJ2-7; D ambiguous. Trimming took 6 bases from V and 0 from J, leaving 6 bases between them. The CDR3 runs 12 residues. Germline V gene data show CDR1 as SNHLY and CDR2 as FYNNEI.